Presented here are 24 T cell receptor beta chains from one specimen sequenced in a study of T cell repertoires in cytomegalovirus infection. TCRdb independently ran MiXCR on the reads; one entry per CDR3 protein. The sample lists fewer than 700,000 distinct CDR3 sequences, 24% occurring once. Sequencing input: CD8+ T cells from PBMCs. These receptors were obtained from a human donor in good health (CMV status not recorded). Some clones in this sample may be carry-over from other donors' samples.

This clonotype was recorded at least ten times. This sequence joins TRBV12-3 or TRBV12-4 and TRBJ2-1; a weak D match, TRBD2 (5 bases). CDR3 length: 13 amino acids. Trimming removed 5 bases at V and 8 bases at J, with 13 bases between. The CDR3 protein is CASSKYAGHEQFF. The CDR3 DNA reads TGTGCCAGCAGTAAGTACGCGGGTCATGAGCAGTTCTTC.

This clonotype was detected once. V usage is TRBV6-6 and J usage is TRBJ2-1; tentative D call: TRBD2 (6 bases). In germline, CDR1 is MNHNY, CDR2 SVGAGI (reference sequence). V lost 6 bases to trimming and J lost 2 bases, with 14 bases between them. This CDR3 comprises 15 residues. CDR3 DNA sequence: TGTGCCAGCAGGACGGGGGACGTTCCCTACAATGAGCAGTTCTTC. Translating gives CASRTGDVPYNEQFF.

V usage is TRBV15 and J usage is TRBJ2-1, with 9 bases fitting TRBD1. CDR3 size: 15 residues. CDR1 is LNHNV and CDR2 is YYDKDF in the germline V gene (reference sequence). V lost 6 bases, J lost 9 bases, and 12 bases stayed unmatched. CDR3 nucleotides: TGTGCCACCAGACATCCGGGACAGGGTCTGAGTGAGCAGTTCTTC. Translated, it gives CATRHPGQGLSEQFF.

The chain is built from TRBV7-6 and TRBJ2-1, with D maybe TRBD1 (6 bases). The CDR3 extends over 14 amino acids. Germline V CDR1 and CDR2: SGHVS, FNYEAQ. V dropped 4 bases and J dropped 2 bases, with 9 bases sitting between them. CDR3 in DNA: TGTGCCAGCAGCTCACGGGACACCTACAATGAGCAGTTCTTC. Protein product: CASSSRDTYNEQFF.

This clonotype was detected only a few times. The chain has TRBV10-3 and TRBJ2-6, with 10 bases aligning to TRBD2. CDR1 is ENHRY and CDR2 is SYGVKD in the germline V gene. V lost 8 bases to trimming and J lost 0 bases; unmatched junction nucleotides: 7. This CDR3 region has 17 residues. This CDR3 is CAILTSGDFSGANVLTF. The CDR3, as DNA: TGTGCCATCCTTACTAGCGGGGATTTCTCTGGGGCCAACGTCCTGACTTTC.

The sample holds a few counts of this clonotype. This rearrangement joins TRBV7-6 to TRBJ2-3, with D tentatively TRBD1 (6 bases). There are 16 residues in the CDR3. CDR1 and CDR2 (germline): SGHVS, FNYEAQ. V was shortened by 4 bases and J by 2 bases, with 16 bases between the two germline ends. The DNA for the CDR3 is TGTGCCAGCAGCTACGCAGGGGAATCATTCACAGATACGCAGTATTTT. As protein: CASSYAGESFTDTQYF.

A few counts support this clonotype. Germline and junction disagree at one end, which may indicate a read error. This rearrangement joins TRBV29-1 to TRBJ1-2; D unclear. Germline assignment: CDR1 SQVTM and CDR2 ANQGSEA. The CDR3 is 12 amino acids. CDR3 DNA: TGCAGCGTAGAAGGGAATGACTATGGCTACACCTTC. Its translation: CSVEGNDYGYTF.

For this clonotype: This may stem from a read error, because a much larger clone lies one nucleotide away. The chain carries TRBV12-3 or TRBV12-4 and TRBJ2-5; D ambiguous. Trimming shortened V by 6 bases and J by 1 base, and 6 bases separated the two germline ends. The CDR3 consists of 12 residues. The CDR3 is CASRGFQETQYF. CDR3 nucleotides: TGTGCCAGCAGGGGATTCCAAGAGACCCAGTACTTC.

This clonotype appeared many times. The V and J genes are TRBV27 and TRBJ2-3; TRBD2 aligns across 14 bases. The CDR3 sequence is 17 residues long. Trimming cost V 5 bases and J 3 bases; bases outside gene matches: 7. The germline gives CDR1 MNHEY, CDR2 SMNVEV (reference sequence). The CDR3 coding sequence is TGTGCCAGCAGTCCGGGACTAGCGGGGGCGGGGACAGATACGCAGTATTTT. It translates to CASSPGLAGAGTDTQYF.

V usage is TRBV4-3 and J usage is TRBJ2-1; a weak D match, TRBD2 (5 bases). CDR3 size: 15 residues. Per the germline V gene, CDR1 is LGHNA and CDR2 is YSLEER. Between the trimmed V and J ends, which lost 3 bases and 5 bases, there was a span of 14 bases. CDR3 DNA: TGCGCCAGCAGCCATACTTTCGGAGGAGACAATGAGCAGTTCTTC. Translation gives CASSHTFGGDNEQFF.

The chain employs TRBV27 and TRBJ2-1; 7 bases match TRBD1. Germline CDR1 MNHEY, CDR2 SMNVEV (reference sequence). The CDR3 consists of 13 residues. The V segment lost 3 bases and the J segment 6 bases; nucleotides outside the gene matches: 2. The CDR3 bases are TGTGCCAGCAGTTTCGACAGGGTCAATGAGCAGTTCTTC. Translated: CASSFDRVNEQFF.

This clonotype was detected ten times or more. This chain joins TRBV7-9 and TRBJ2-7; tentatively, D is TRBD2 (5 bases). Germline CDR1 SEHNR, CDR2 FQNEAQ (reference sequence). This CDR3 has 12 residues. Trimming removed 3 bases from V and 7 bases from J, with 10 bases in between. This chain's CDR3 is CASSLGGWEQYF. The CDR3 bases are TGTGCCAGCAGCTTGGGCGGGTGGGAGCAGTACTTC. The full variable domain, rest sourced from reference TRBV7-9 and TRBJ2-7, is DTGVSQNPRHKITKRGQNVTFRCDPISEHNRLYWYRQTLGQGPEFLTYFQNEAQLEKSRLLSDRFSAERPKGSFSTLEIQRTEQGDSAMYLCASSLGGWEQYFGPGTRLTVT.

This chain's CDR3 is CASSLVATGTEAFF. The CDR3 region has the DNA TGTGCCAGCAGTTTAGTGGCGACGGGGACTGAAGCTTTCTTT. The rearrangement uses TRBV12-3 or TRBV12-4 and TRBJ1-1; D remains ambiguous. The CDR3 runs 14 residues. Trimming took 1 base from V and 5 from J, leaving 11 bases between them.

The J gene is TRBJ2-7, the V gene TRBV29-1, with D unresolved. CDR3 length: 12 residues. The V and J ends lost 7 bases and 2 bases respectively, with 12 bases between them. The germline CDR1 and CDR2 sequences are SQVTM and ANQGSEA. For the CDR3, the DNA is TGCAGCGGTGGACCTGGCACCTACGAGCAGTACTTC. Translation gives CSGGPGTYEQYF.

V and J are TRBV6-1 and TRBJ2-5; D tentatively reads TRBD1 or TRBD2 (5 bases each). The V gene lost 6 bases and the J gene lost 5 bases, with 16 bases spanning the gap. This CDR3 has 14 residues. Germline V gives CDR1 MNHNS, CDR2 SASEGT. CDR3 bases: TGTGCCAGCAGAGGGACCGTTCAAGGGGAGACCCAGTACTTC. This translates into CASRGTVQGETQYF.

This chain uses TRBV27 with TRBJ1-5, with 9 bases that match TRBD1. V shed 0 bases and J 0 bases; nucleotides not matched to a gene: 3. Germline assignment: CDR1 MNHEY and CDR2 SMNVEV (reference sequence). The CDR3 is 17 amino acids. This CDR3 reads CASSLSGQGYSNQPQHF. The DNA for the CDR3 is TGTGCCAGCAGTTTATCGGGACAGGGCTATAGCAATCAGCCCCAGCATTTT.

This clonotype was seen many times. CDR3 protein: CASRRPWTDTSADTQYF. The CDR3 DNA reads TGTGCCAGCAGGCGCCCCTGGACTGATACTAGCGCAGATACGCAGTATTTT. The genes are TRBV6-2 or TRBV6-3 and TRBJ2-3; 7 bases match TRBD2. Germline V gives CDR1 MNHEY, CDR2 SVGEGT. CDR3 size: 17 residues. The J segment lost 4 bases and the V segment lost 6 bases, leaving 16 bases of the junction unmatched.

V usage is TRBV7-9 and J usage is TRBJ2-7; 7 nucleotides line up with TRBD1. V dropped 5 bases and J dropped 4; count of bases not matched to a gene: 5. CDR3 length: 13 amino acids. From germline, CDR1 is SEHNR and CDR2 FQNEAQ (reference sequence). The CDR3 DNA reads TGTGCCAGCAGCACGGACAGGACATACGAGCAGTACTTC. Translating gives CASSTDRTYEQYF.

This chain joins TRBV15 and TRBJ1-4; no firm D call. V was cut by 1 base and J by 0 bases, with 6 bases left in between. The CDR3 totals 15 residues. Germline V CDR1 and CDR2: LNHNV, YYDKDF (reference sequence). As DNA, the CDR3 is TGTGCCACCAGCAGAGTGAGTGCAACTAATGAAAAACTGTTTTTT. Translated: CATSRVSATNEKLFF. The full variable domain, in which reference TRBV15 and TRBJ1-4 provide the parts outside the CDR3, is DAMVIQNPRYQVTQFGKPVTLSCSQTLNHNVMYWYQQKSSQAPKLLFHYYDKDFNNEADTPDNFQSRRPNTSFCFLDIRSPGLGDTAMYLCATSRVSATNEKLFFGSGTQLSVL.

The chain links TRBV29-1 to TRBJ1-4; D is ambiguous. Germline-derived CDR1 and CDR2 are SQVTM and ANQGSEA. V was clipped by 6 bases and J by 12 bases, with 20 bases between them. The CDR3 is 13 amino acids. The CDR3 loop is CSVEEEQPKELFF. CDR3 DNA sequence: TGCAGCGTGGAGGAGGAACAGCCGAAAGAACTGTTTTTT.

This clonotype was observed a handful of times. V is TRBV6-5 and J is TRBJ1-6, with unresolved D. The V end lost 3 bases, the J end lost 7 bases, and 7 bases lay between the germline ends. Germline CDR1 reads MNHEY; CDR2 reads SVGAGI. The CDR3 covers 13 residues. The chain's CDR3 is CASSYYRNSPLHF. The DNA for the CDR3 is TGTGCCAGCAGTTATTACCGCAATTCACCCCTCCACTTT.

This clonotype has at least ten counts. The gene calls are TRBV20-1 and TRBJ2-2; no clear D gene. In germline, CDR1 is DFQATT, CDR2 SNEGSKA (reference sequence). V shed 0 bases and J shed 4 bases, with 6 bases lying between them. CDR3 length: 13 residues. The chain's CDR3 is CSARDRGTGELFF. As DNA, the CDR3 is TGCAGTGCTAGAGATCGAGGCACCGGGGAGCTGTTTTTT.

Comments on this clonotype: This may be a read error: a much more frequent sequence differs by one nucleotide. The J gene is TRBJ2-1, the V gene TRBV7-2; 11 bases agree with TRBD2. CDR3 length: 15 amino acids. CDR1 and CDR2 (germline): SGHTA, FQGNSA. The CDR3 sequence is CASSPTSGVDNEQLF. For the CDR3, the DNA is TGTGCCAGCAGCCCGACTAGCGGGGTAGACAATGAGCAGTTGTTC.

This clonotype showed up just a few times. The chain uses TRBV10-3 and TRBJ2-2; no clear D gene. Deletions cut 11 bases from V and 1 base from J, with 8 bases between. The CDR3 is made up of 12 amino acids. The germline V gene has CDR1 ENHRY and CDR2 SYGVKD. The CDR3 DNA sequence: TGTGCCGGTGGCCAGAACACCGGGGAGCTGTTTTTT. Protein: CAGGQNTGELFF.